The T cell receptor beta chain described here comes from a study of T cell clonality in common variable immunodeficiency. Study-wide findings and caveats: Common variable immunodeficiency TCR beta sequences reportedly had fewer deletions and N-nucleotide insertions.

As to this clone: Its antigen is not known. From the germline J gene comes the end of the CDR3, since the read stops 3 residues before it.

Sequencing used immunoSEQ multiplex PCR; TCRdb keeps in-frame clones, though not all of them. Listed for the sample are over 11,000 clones, none seen a single time. CDR3 length: 13 amino acids. The V gene's germline CDR1 is SGHTA and CDR2 FQGTGA. Between the trimmed V and J ends, which lost 5 bases and 4 bases, there was a span of 11 bases. The sample taken for sequencing was peripheral blood mononuclear cells. The chain combines TRBV7-3 with TRBJ2-5, with D uncertain. The receptor's source is a human donor with common variable immunodeficiency. CDR3 region: CASSPYVGETQYF. The sequenced CDR3 bases are TGTGCCAGCAGCCCCTACGTCGGAGAGACC.